A selection of T cell receptor beta chains follows, all from one sample in a study of OX40 agonist ivuxolimab in advanced cancers. Only in-frame clones appear in the TCRdb table, and some are missing; sequencing was by immunoSEQ multiplex PCR. The sample records 50,000 or so clones, 65% to 85% being singletons. This sample comprised CD4+ or CD8+ T cells sorted from blood, obtained in a trial of the OX40 agonist ivuxolimab. The receptors were sampled from an adult with an advanced solid tumor such as melanoma, head and neck, liver or kidney cancer. Each CDR3 is given with its conserved first and last residue. D genes are given only for firm matches. Clone size, where shown, is once, few, many, or a class for clones that have expanded.

v_gene	d_gene	j_gene	abundance	CDR3nt	CDR3aa
TRBV5-1	-	TRBJ1-1	few	TGCGCCAGCAGCTTGGGGGCAGGGATAGGCACTGAAGCTTTCTTT	CASSLGAGIGTEAFF
TRBV2	TRBD1	TRBJ1-2	once	TGTGCCAGCAGTGAAGAGGGACAGGGTGCGGGGAACTATGGCTACACCTTC	CASSEEGQGAGNYGYTF
TRBV28	-	TRBJ2-5	few	TGTGCCAGCAGTTGGGATGACAGTAACCGCCAAGAGACCCAGTACTTC	CASSWDDSNRQETQYF
TRBV21-1	-	TRBJ2-3	-	TGTGCCAGCAGCAGAACGACCCGGGACTCCACAGATACGCAGTATTTT	CASSRTTRDSTDTQYF
TRBV27	TRBD2	TRBJ2-1	-	TGTGCCAGCAGTCTCGTCGTGGTAGCGGGAGGGCCAAGGGAGCAGTTCTTC	CASSLVVVAGGPREQFF
TRBV10-3	-	TRBJ2-2	-	TGTGCCATCAAACGCGGGGCGCGGGACACCGGGGAGCTGTTTTTT	CAIKRGARDTGELFF
TRBV5-1	-	TRBJ1-1	once	TGCGCCAGCAGCTTGGAGGCAGCAATGAACACTGAAGCTTTCTTT	CASSLEAAMNTEAFF
TRBV9	TRBD2	TRBJ2-3	-	TGTGCCAGCAGCGGAGCGGGAATGGGGACAGATACGCAGTATTTT	CASSGAGMGTDTQYF
TRBV5-1	TRBD1	TRBJ2-3	-	TGCGCCAGCAGCTTGCAAGGACAGGGGGCAGATACGCAGTATTTT	CASSLQGQGADTQYF
TRBV7-9	TRBD2	TRBJ2-1	few	TGTGCCAGCAGCCCCGGGGGGGGGCTGTTTAATGAGCAGTTCTTC	CASSPGGGLFNEQFF
TRBV5-1	TRBD1	TRBJ2-7	-	TGCGCCAGCAGCGGGGGACAGGGGGCGTGGGAGCAGTACTTC	CASSGGQGAWEQYF
TRBV5-1	-	TRBJ2-5	-	TGCGCCAGCAGCTTTATGGAGACCCAGTACTTC	CASSFMETQYF
TRBV15	-	TRBJ1-4	-	TGTGCCACCAGCAGAAAGGTCGGCCTTAATGAAAAACTGTTTTTT	CATSRKVGLNEKLFF
TRBV5-1	TRBD2	TRBJ2-1	-	TGCGCCAGCAGCTTGTTGACTAGCGGGAGGGGGAATGAGCAGTTCTTC	CASSLLTSGRGNEQFF
TRBV5-4	TRBD1	TRBJ2-2	-	TGTGCCAGCAGCATCCAGACAGGGGCCGGGGAGCTGTTTTTT	CASSIQTGAGELFF
TRBV2	-	TRBJ1-1	-	TGTGCCAGCAGTATGCGGACGGGCGAAGCTTTCTTT	CASSMRTGEAFF
TRBV4-2	-	TRBJ2-2	-	TGTGCCAGCAGCCAAGATTCTTACCAAGGATTGTCCGGGGAGCTGTTTTTT	CASSQDSYQGLSGELFF
TRBV2	TRBD2	TRBJ2-1	-	TGTGCCAGCAGAGCCGGGACTAGCGGGGGCAATGAGCAGTTCTTC	CASRAGTSGGNEQFF
TRBV19	TRBD1	TRBJ1-4	-	TGTGCCAGTAGCCCGGGACAGGGCCACGAAAAACTGTTTTTT	CASSPGQGHEKLFF
TRBV7-2	-	TRBJ2-7	-	TGTGCCAGCAGCTTGAGTGGAGCCTCCTACGAGCAGTACTTC	CASSLSGASYEQYF
TRBV28	-	TRBJ2-6	-	TGTGCCAGCCGACGGTCTGGGGCCAACGTCCTGACTTTC	CASRRSGANVLTF
TRBV11-1	TRBD1	TRBJ2-5	-	TGTGCCAGCAGCTTTGACAGGGGGGGCGAGACCCAGTACTTC	CASSFDRGGETQYF
TRBV7-6	-	TRBJ1-4	-	TGTGCCAGCAGCTTAGGAGGGGGACCTAATGAAAAACTGTTTTTT	CASSLGGGPNEKLFF
TRBV12-5	-	TRBJ1-1	-	TGTGCTAGTGGTTTGGTCGTCTTGGGTAAAGCTTTCTTT	CASGLVVLGKAFF
TRBV2	-	TRBJ1-1	-	TGTGCCAGCATTGCAGGGGACACTGAAGCTTTCTTT	CASIAGDTEAFF
TRBV9	-	TRBJ2-5	few	TGTGCCAGCAGCGCCCCGCAGGGGTGGGAAGAGACCCAGTACTTC	CASSAPQGWEETQYF
TRBV20-1	-	TRBJ1-3	-	TGCAGTGTTGAGTGGGGAAACACCATATATTTT	CSVEWGNTIYF
TRBV5-6	-	TRBJ2-7	-	TGTGCCAGCAGCTTGGCCGCGGTCGAGCAGTACTTC	CASSLAAVEQYF